Listed below are T cell receptor beta chains from one sample, sequenced in a study of identical twins. TCRdb re-derived calls from the 5' RACE reads in MiXCR, one entry per CDR3 protein. The table has roughly 470,000 distinct CDR3 sequences, over 11% seen once. The same data also went into a second study, on yellow fever vaccine responses in identical twins.

The sequenced sample consisted of CD4+ T cells sorted from blood. All receptors come from a woman aged 18-29 years in good health. CDR3s include the opening cysteine and the closing phenylalanine or tryptophan. A D gene is named only where the DNA matches it firmly. Where a row states a size, it is once, few, many or the class of an expanded clone; other rows omit it.

V gene: TRBV24-1
J gene: TRBJ2-1
clone size: NA
D gene: NA
CDR3 DNA: TGTGCCACCAGTGTGCAGGTGTTCCTTGGGGCTCTCAATGAGCAGTTCTTC
CDR3 protein: CATSVQVFLGALNEQFF

V gene: TRBV10-3
J gene: TRBJ1-1
clone size: many
D gene: TRBD1
CDR3 DNA: TGTGCCATCAGCGTTGACAGGGTCACCACTGAAGCTTTCTTT
CDR3 protein: CAISVDRVTTEAFF

V gene: TRBV6-1
J gene: TRBJ1-2
clone size: few
D gene: NA
CDR3 DNA: TGTGCCAGCGTCCCCCGGGAGGGGGTCTATGGCTACACCTTC
CDR3 protein: CASVPREGVYGYTF

V gene: TRBV20-1
J gene: TRBJ2-7
clone size: NA
D gene: TRBD2
CDR3 DNA: TGCTGTGCTAGAGATCCTCGGAGCGGGAGTCTCAACGAGCAGTACTTC
CDR3 protein: CCARDPRSGSLNEQYF

V gene: TRBV15
J gene: TRBJ2-3
clone size: few
D gene: NA
CDR3 DNA: TGTGCCACCAGCAGAAGGAGGGACGGGGGCACAGATACGCAGTATTTT
CDR3 protein: CATSRRRDGGTDTQYF

V gene: TRBV20-1
J gene: TRBJ2-7
clone size: NA
D gene: TRBD2
CDR3 DNA: TGCAGTGCTAGTGCCGGGACTAGCGGATACGAGCAGTACTTC
CDR3 protein: CSASAGTSGYEQYF

V gene: TRBV3-1
J gene: TRBJ2-1
clone size: few
D gene: NA
CDR3 DNA: TGTGCCAGCAGCCACAGTCGGGGTGAGCAGTTCTTC
CDR3 protein: CASSHSRGEQFF

V gene: TRBV6-1
J gene: TRBJ2-2
clone size: few
D gene: TRBD1
CDR3 DNA: TGTGCCACCCTTATAACGGGACAGCCGAACACCGGGGAGCTGTTTTTT
CDR3 protein: CATLITGQPNTGELFF

V gene: TRBV29-1
J gene: TRBJ2-7
clone size: many
D gene: NA
CDR3 DNA: TGCAGCGTTGAGACCGGACCAGCTTCCTACGAGCAGTACTTC
CDR3 protein: CSVETGPASYEQYF

V gene: TRBV3-1
J gene: TRBJ2-7
clone size: few
D gene: NA
CDR3 DNA: TGTGCCAGCAGCCACACGATTAGTTACGAGCAGTACTTC
CDR3 protein: CASSHTISYEQYF

V gene: TRBV6-2/TRBV6-3
J gene: TRBJ2-1
clone size: NA
D gene: TRBD1
CDR3 DNA: TGTGCCAGCAGTTCAACCGGGACAGGGGCGTACAATGAGCAGTTCTTC
CDR3 protein: CASSSTGTGAYNEQFF

V gene: TRBV6-1
J gene: TRBJ2-2
clone size: NA
D gene: NA
CDR3 DNA: TGTGCCAGCACCCCGGGAGGGGGCAAGGCCGGGGAGCTGTTTTTT
CDR3 protein: CASTPGGGKAGELFF

V gene: TRBV29-1
J gene: TRBJ2-5
clone size: NA
D gene: TRBD1
CDR3 DNA: TGCAGCGTGACGACAGGGGGGGAGACCCAGTACTTC
CDR3 protein: CSVTTGGETQYF

V gene: TRBV12-3/TRBV12-4
J gene: TRBJ2-3
clone size: NA
D gene: NA
CDR3 DNA: TGTGCCAGCAGTTTTGGGGACACCGGCACAGATACGCAGTATTTT
CDR3 protein: CASSFGDTGTDTQYF

V gene: TRBV24-1
J gene: TRBJ2-5
clone size: NA
D gene: NA
CDR3 DNA: TGTGCCACCAGTGCCCCGGGGGAGACCCAGTACTTC
CDR3 protein: CATSAPGETQYF

V gene: TRBV2
J gene: TRBJ2-7
clone size: NA
D gene: NA
CDR3 DNA: TGTGCCAGCAGGGGGGCCACGCTCCGCGAGCAGTACTTC
CDR3 protein: CASRGATLREQYF

V gene: TRBV9
J gene: TRBJ2-3
clone size: NA
D gene: NA
CDR3 DNA: TGTGCCAGCAGCGGGAACAGACGACTGCACGCAGATACGCAGTATTTT
CDR3 protein: CASSGNRRLHADTQYF

V gene: TRBV9
J gene: TRBJ2-2
clone size: few
D gene: NA
CDR3 DNA: TGTGCCAGCAGCGTAGTAGGGAGCGGGGAGCTGTTTTTT
CDR3 protein: CASSVVGSGELFF

V gene: TRBV5-6
J gene: TRBJ2-7
clone size: many
D gene: NA
CDR3 DNA: TGTGCCAGCAGCCCTGGGACTCCCACCGAGCAGTACTTC
CDR3 protein: CASSPGTPTEQYF

V gene: TRBV12-3/TRBV12-4
J gene: TRBJ1-2
clone size: few
D gene: NA
CDR3 DNA: TGTGCCAGCAGTTTAGTTTATGGCTACACCTTC
CDR3 protein: CASSLVYGYTF

V gene: TRBV7-2
J gene: TRBJ2-1
clone size: NA
D gene: NA
CDR3 DNA: TGTGCCAGCAGCTTGCGCCCCACGGGTTGGGTCTCGGACTTCAATGAGCAGTTCTTC
CDR3 protein: CASSLRPTGWVSDFNEQFF

V gene: TRBV7-2
J gene: TRBJ2-5
clone size: NA
D gene: NA
CDR3 DNA: TGTGCCAGCAGCCCCAACCCCCGGGGGCGAGGGGAGACCCAGTACTTC
CDR3 protein: CASSPNPRGRGETQYF

V gene: TRBV6-2/TRBV6-3
J gene: TRBJ1-2
clone size: NA
D gene: NA
CDR3 DNA: TGTGCCAGCAGTTACTCGCCCGGGGGCTACACCTTC
CDR3 protein: CASSYSPGGYTF

V gene: TRBV7-9
J gene: TRBJ2-1
clone size: NA
D gene: NA
CDR3 DNA: TGTGCCAGCAGCTTTAACACTAGTCCGGATGAGCAGTTCTTC
CDR3 protein: CASSFNTSPDEQFF

V gene: TRBV20-1
J gene: TRBJ2-7
clone size: few
D gene: NA
CDR3 DNA: TGCAGTGCTAGTCTTGGGTCAAAAGGTCGCGAGCAGTACTTC
CDR3 protein: CSASLGSKGREQYF

V gene: TRBV14
J gene: TRBJ2-5
clone size: NA
D gene: NA
CDR3 DNA: TGTGCCAGCAGCCAAGAGTACAAGGGCCAAGAGACCCAGTACTTC
CDR3 protein: CASSQEYKGQETQYF

V gene: TRBV4-2
J gene: TRBJ2-7
clone size: few
D gene: TRBD2
CDR3 DNA: TGTGCCAGCAGCCAAGAAGGTAGCGGGGGGGCCGATTACGAGCAGTACTTC
CDR3 protein: CASSQEGSGGADYEQYF

V gene: TRBV7-2
J gene: TRBJ2-1
clone size: few
D gene: NA
CDR3 DNA: TGTGCCAGCAGCTCGGGGATCGGACGGAGCTCCTACAATGAGCAGTTCTTC
CDR3 protein: CASSSGIGRSSYNEQFF

V gene: TRBV6-5
J gene: TRBJ2-2
clone size: few
D gene: TRBD1
CDR3 DNA: TGTGCCAGCAGTTTCTACGGACAGGGGGCATCGGGGGAGCTGTTTTTT
CDR3 protein: CASSFYGQGASGELFF

V gene: TRBV7-2
J gene: TRBJ2-7
clone size: few
D gene: NA
CDR3 DNA: TGTGCCAGCAGCCCAGGGGGGGGCGGGAGGTACGAGCAGTACTTC
CDR3 protein: CASSPGGGGRYEQYF

V gene: TRBV7-2
J gene: TRBJ2-5
clone size: NA
D gene: TRBD1
CDR3 DNA: TGTGCCAGCAGCTCCGGGGCCGGGACAGTTAGAGAGACCCAGTACTTC
CDR3 protein: CASSSGAGTVRETQYF

V gene: TRBV5-6
J gene: TRBJ2-2
clone size: many
D gene: NA
CDR3 DNA: TGTGCCAGCAGCTCGGGGAGGCAGACCGGGGAGCTGTTTTTT
CDR3 protein: CASSSGRQTGELFF

V gene: TRBV20-1
J gene: TRBJ2-3
clone size: NA
D gene: TRBD2
CDR3 DNA: TGCAGTGCTAGTCTACTAGCGGGGGGGGTCACAGATACGCAGTATTTT
CDR3 protein: CSASLLAGGVTDTQYF

V gene: TRBV3-1
J gene: TRBJ2-2
clone size: few
D gene: NA
CDR3 DNA: TGTGCCAGCAGCCCTATCAGGAGTACCGGGGAGCTGTTTTTT
CDR3 protein: CASSPIRSTGELFF

V gene: TRBV2
J gene: TRBJ2-1
clone size: NA
D gene: TRBD2
CDR3 DNA: TGTGCCAGCACCGAAGTACGACTAGCGGGAAACAATGAGCAGTTCTTC
CDR3 protein: CASTEVRLAGNNEQFF

V gene: TRBV5-1
J gene: TRBJ2-1
clone size: NA
D gene: NA
CDR3 DNA: TGCGCCAGCAGCCGGGAAGGGGACGGATATAATGAGCAGTTCTTC
CDR3 protein: CASSREGDGYNEQFF

V gene: TRBV27
J gene: TRBJ2-5
clone size: few
D gene: TRBD1
CDR3 DNA: TGTGCCAGCAGGAAGACAGGGATAGAGACCCAGTACTTC
CDR3 protein: CASRKTGIETQYF

V gene: TRBV12-3/TRBV12-4
J gene: TRBJ2-7
clone size: few
D gene: NA
CDR3 DNA: TGTGCCAGCAGTTTCCCCAGGGCTCGGGGCGAGCAGTACTTC
CDR3 protein: CASSFPRARGEQYF